Following are 9 T cell receptor beta chains from one sample sequenced in a study of response to subunit inactivated influenza vaccine. One entry per CDR3 protein, called by TCRdb with MiXCR from the RT-PCR reads. In the table there are over 800,000 distinct CDR3 sequences, 21% of which are singletons. The input for sequencing was PBMCs from blood, taken more than 4 days after vaccination. These receptor sequences come from a man aged 50 to 59 who received an inactivated influenza vaccine.

The rearrangement joins TRBV4-3 to TRBJ2-7; 8 bases are shared with TRBD2. Germline CDR1 is LGHNA and CDR2 is YSLEER. CDR3 length equals 15 residues. V gave up 4 bases and J gave up 0 bases; unmatched junction bases: 5. Here the CDR3 reads CASSRWSGSSYEQYF. The CDR3 coding sequence is TGCGCCAGCAGCCGTTGGAGCGGGAGCTCCTACGAGCAGTACTTC.

The chain combines TRBV19 with TRBJ1-5; D might be TRBD1 (5 bases). Germline values: CDR1 LNHDA, CDR2 SQIVND (reference sequence). This CDR3 region has 13 residues. Trimming took 5 bases from V and 6 from J, leaving 11 bases between them. The CDR3 region has the DNA TGTGCCAGTAGTGTGGGGCGCAGTCAGCCCCAGCATTTT. It encodes CASSVGRSQPQHF.

This clonotype was detected a few times. V gene TRBV7-2 combines with J gene TRBJ2-7; the D is unclear. The V and J ends lost 4 bases and 3 bases respectively, with 10 bases between them. CDR1 SGHTA and CDR2 FQGNSA come from the germline V gene. There are 13 residues in the CDR3. CDR3 in DNA: TGTGCCAGCAGCTCCTCCTTCAACTACGAGCAGTACTTC. Its protein is CASSSSFNYEQYF.

This clonotype came up a few times. This rearrangement joins TRBV10-3 to TRBJ2-7, with unresolved D. Germline V gene lookup returns CDR1 ENHRY and CDR2 SYGVKD. Trimming pared 4 bases from V and 0 bases from J, leaving 16 bases between. The CDR3 length is 16 residues. CDR3 DNA: TGTGCCATCAGTGCCAAACTTGAACGCAGCTCCTACGAGCAGTACTTC. Protein: CAISAKLERSSYEQYF.

The rearrangement joins TRBV4-3 to TRBJ2-1; the D is unclear. CDR1 is LGHNA and CDR2 is YSLEER in the germline V gene. This CDR3 spans 14 amino acids. V shed 0 bases and J shed 7 bases, with 10 bases lying between them. Here the CDR3 reads CASSQEPSGNEQFF. As DNA, the CDR3 is TGCGCCAGCAGCCAAGAACCTTCTGGGAATGAGCAGTTCTTC.

This chain links TRBV7-2 with TRBJ2-2; D is unresolved. The CDR3 loop spans 16 amino acids. Germline CDR1 is SGHTA and CDR2 is FQGNSA. V was clipped by 1 base and J by 6 bases, with 15 bases between them. CDR3 in amino acids: CASSLGVGPVAGELFF. The CDR3 region has the DNA TGTGCCAGCAGCTTAGGTGTAGGACCAGTAGCCGGGGAGCTGTTTTTT.

This clonotype was observed a single time. This chain uses TRBV11-1 with TRBJ2-4; 10 bases fit TRBD1. Germline CDR1 and CDR2: SGHAT and FQDESV (reference sequence). CDR3 length: 15 residues. The J segment lost 8 bases and the V segment lost 4 bases, leaving 8 bases of the junction unmatched. The CDR3 coding sequence is TGTGCCAGCAGCTCCCGGGACAGGGGCTTAGACATTCAGTACTTC. This sequence encodes CASSSRDRGLDIQYF.

This clonotype has a handful of counts. This rearrangement joins TRBV27 to TRBJ2-6, with 7 positions matching TRBD2. The V gene end was trimmed by 3 bases and the J gene end by 0 bases; junction bases not matched to a gene: 14. CDR3 length equals 20 residues. Per the germline V gene, CDR1 is MNHEY and CDR2 is SMNVEV (reference sequence). This CDR3 is CASSFRGGAGPPSGANVLTF. The CDR3 DNA reads TGTGCCAGCAGTTTTAGGGGAGGGGCAGGACCCCCCTCTGGGGCCAACGTCCTGACTTTC.

This clonotype was detected ten times or more. This CDR3 is CASSADRGRSPLHF. CDR3 coding DNA: TGTGCCAGCAGCGCGGACAGGGGGCGATCACCCCTCCACTTT. The rearrangement links TRBV5-6 to TRBJ1-6, with 11 bases fitting TRBD1. Per the germline V gene, CDR1 is SGHDT and CDR2 is YYEEEE. V gave up 4 bases and J gave up 10 bases; unmatched junction bases: 4. The CDR3 is made up of 14 amino acids.